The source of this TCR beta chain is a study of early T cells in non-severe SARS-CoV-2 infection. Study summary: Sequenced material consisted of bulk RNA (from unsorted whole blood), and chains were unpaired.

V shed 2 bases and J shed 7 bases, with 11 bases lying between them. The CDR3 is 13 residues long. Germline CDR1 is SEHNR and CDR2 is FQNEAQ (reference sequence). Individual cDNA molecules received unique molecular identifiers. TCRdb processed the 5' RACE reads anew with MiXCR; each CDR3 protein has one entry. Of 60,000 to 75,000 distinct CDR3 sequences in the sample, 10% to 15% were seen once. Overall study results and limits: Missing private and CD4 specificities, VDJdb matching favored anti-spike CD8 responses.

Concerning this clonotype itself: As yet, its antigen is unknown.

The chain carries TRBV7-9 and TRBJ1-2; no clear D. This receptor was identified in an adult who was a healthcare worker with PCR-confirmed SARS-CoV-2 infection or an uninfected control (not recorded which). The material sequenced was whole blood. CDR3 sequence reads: CASSLNTVGGYTF. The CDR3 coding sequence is TGTGCCAGCAGCTTAAATACGGTCGGTGGCTACACCTTC.